These 27 T cell receptor beta chains originate from one sample sequenced in a study of blood T cell repertoires in COVID-19. TCRdb's table, derived via immunoSEQ multiplex PCR, lists solely in-frame clones and lacks some. The data hold 25,000 to 35,000 clones, with roughly 90% observed a single time. Sequences were obtained from peripheral blood. The receptors stem from a human donor in a cohort sampled during active COVID-19.

This chain uses TRBV5-1 with TRBJ2-1, with 7 bases matching TRBD2. V shed 4 bases, J shed 7 bases, and the junction held 11 bases outside the gene matches. CDR1 is SGHRS and CDR2 is YFSETQ in the germline V gene. This CDR3 is 15 amino acids long. The CDR3 nucleotides read TGCGCCAGCAGCCAAGGGACTACATCAGGGAATGAGCAGTTCTTC. As protein: CASSQGTTSGNEQFF.

The chain employs TRBV2 and TRBJ1-1; tentative D call: TRBD1 (5 bases). Germline V gene data show CDR1 as SNHLY and CDR2 as FYNNEI. The length of the CDR3 is 15 residues. Trimming took 6 bases from V and 0 from J, leaving 14 bases between them. In nucleotides, the CDR3 is TGTGCCAGCAGCCTGGGACTGATGATGAACACTGAAGCTTTCTTT. Translating gives CASSLGLMMNTEAFF.

The chain links TRBV5-1 to TRBJ1-2, with a weak D call TRBD1 (5 bases). The CDR3 has 15 residues. The V gene's germline CDR1 is SGHRS and CDR2 YFSETQ. The V gene lost 3 bases and the J gene lost 8 bases, with 20 bases spanning the gap. The CDR3 here is CASSWGVGDTEGYTF. As DNA, the CDR3 is TGCGCCAGCAGCTGGGGGGTCGGTGATACGGAAGGCTACACCTTC.

V and J are TRBV6-6 and TRBJ2-7, with TRBD2 identical over 10 bases. CDR3 size: 13 residues. V shed 7 bases, J shed 5 bases, and the junction held 5 bases outside the gene matches. Looked up from germline, CDR1 is MNHNY and CDR2 is SVGAGI (reference sequence). The CDR3 nucleotides are TGTGCCAGCATAAGCGGGAGGGCTCACGAGCAGTACTTC. Protein sequence: CASISGRAHEQYF.

This chain connects TRBV18 to TRBJ2-7; possibly TRBD2 for D (6 bases). From germline, CDR1 is KGHSH and CDR2 LQKENI. V dropped 6 bases and J dropped 3 bases, with 21 bases sitting between them. CDR3 length: 16 residues. Here the CDR3 DNA reads TGTGCCAGCTCCATAAACCCCGGGAGCGGCCGCTACGAGCAGTACTTC. As protein: CASSINPGSGRYEQYF.

The V and J genes are TRBV7-9 and TRBJ2-7; 7 nucleotides match TRBD1. The CDR3 is 14 amino acids. V lost 7 bases to trimming and J lost 7 bases; unmatched junction nucleotides: 13. Per germline, CDR1 SEHNR and CDR2 FQNEAQ (reference sequence). The CDR3 loop reads CASIRHPDREEQYF. In nucleotides, the CDR3 is TGTGCCAGCATCCGCCACCCCGACAGGGAAGAGCAGTACTTC. Using reference TRBV7-9 and TRBJ2-7 for the parts outside the CDR3, the full variable domain is DTGVSQNPRHKITKRGQNVTFRCDPISEHNRLYWYRQTLGQGPEFLTYFQNEAQLEKSRLLSDRFSAERPKGSFSTLEIQRTEQGDSAMYLCASIRHPDREEQYFGPGTRLTVT.

The chain carries TRBV27 and TRBJ1-2, with a weak D call TRBD1 (5 bases). The germline V and J ends were trimmed by 3 bases and 6 bases, with 14 bases remaining between them. Germline V gene lookup returns CDR1 MNHEY and CDR2 SMNVEV (reference sequence). The CDR3 has 14 residues. The CDR3 reads CASSFLDSPDGYTF. CDR3 DNA: TGTGCCAGCAGTTTCCTAGACAGCCCTGATGGCTACACCTTC.

The chain has TRBV5-8 and TRBJ2-1, with TRBD1 matching over 7 bases. The junction had 6 bases not matched to a gene; V was cut back by 3 bases and J by 3 bases. The CDR3 is made up of 15 amino acids. CDR1 and CDR2 from the germline V gene are SGHTS and YDEGEE. CDR3 sequence reads: CASSSSNRGYNEQFF. The CDR3 DNA is TGTGCCAGCAGCTCAAGCAACAGGGGCTACAATGAGCAGTTCTTC.

This clone was detected once. Other DNA variants within this sample encode the same CDR3. The chain joins TRBV9 to TRBJ1-6, with TRBD1 matching over 7 bases. Germline V gene lookup returns CDR1 SGDLS and CDR2 YYNGEE. Trimming took 4 bases from V and 4 from J; bases not matched to a gene: 5. The CDR3 has 15 residues. The CDR3 here is CASSTGDGYNSPLHF. CDR3 sequence (DNA): TGTGCCAGCAGCACAGGGGATGGGTATAATTCACCCCTCCACTTT.

This sequence joins TRBV27 and TRBJ2-7, with TRBD2 matching over 7 bases. Germline trimming cut 8 bases from V and 2 bases from J; bases unmatched to any gene: 0. The CDR3 extends over 11 amino acids. Germline CDR1 MNHEY, CDR2 SMNVEV (reference sequence). The CDR3 nucleotides read TGTGCCAGCCGGGGGGCCTACGAGCAGTACTTC. It is translated as CASRGAYEQYF.

The gene calls are TRBV7-2 and TRBJ2-7, with TRBD2 matching over 9 bases. Germline values: CDR1 SGHTA, CDR2 FQGNSA. The V and J ends lost 1 base and 5 bases, in that order; junction bases with no gene match: 12. The CDR3 sequence is 17 residues long. CDR3 loop: CASSLDAYSGSFDEQYF. CDR3 DNA sequence: TGTGCCAGCAGCTTAGATGCATATAGCGGGAGTTTCGACGAGCAGTACTTC.

The V gene is TRBV19, the J gene TRBJ1-1, with TRBD1 identical over 9 bases. Germline V gene sequence: CDR1 LNHDA, CDR2 SQIVND (reference sequence). The CDR3 consists of 15 residues. The junction had 13 bases not matched to a gene; V was cut back by 4 bases and J by 10 bases. The CDR3 is CASSTLGTGPSSAFF. CDR3 DNA sequence: TGTGCCAGTAGTACTTTAGGGACAGGGCCTTCCTCAGCTTTCTTT.

The chain uses TRBV7-2 and TRBJ1-1; D gene uncertain. Per germline, CDR1 SGHTA and CDR2 FQGNSA. This CDR3 region has 13 residues. V dropped 8 bases and J dropped 0 bases, with 10 bases sitting between them. The DNA of the CDR3 is TGTGCCAGCTCTGCAGGCATGAACACTGAAGCTTTCTTT. Its translation: CASSAGMNTEAFF.

This rearrangement joins TRBV7-2 to TRBJ1-5; D may be TRBD1 (6 bases). V lost 5 bases to trimming and J lost 5 bases, with 19 bases between them. Germline CDR1 and CDR2: SGHTA and FQGNSA. CDR3 length equals 16 residues. CDR3 DNA: TGTGCCAGCAGCGCCCGACAGGAAGGGGTCGATCAGCCCCAGCATTTT. Protein sequence: CASSARQEGVDQPQHF.

The chain recombines TRBV5-1 with TRBJ2-7; 8 nucleotides match TRBD2. Germline V CDR1 and CDR2: SGHRS, YFSETQ. V was pared by 3 bases and J by 4 bases, with 6 bases of the junction left unmatched. The CDR3 covers 14 residues. CDR3 nucleotide sequence: TGCGCCAGCAGCTCGACGGGAGGGGGATACGAGCAGTACTTC. Its protein product is CASSSTGGGYEQYF.

V and J are TRBV2 and TRBJ2-1; D is perhaps TRBD1 (5 bases). This CDR3 is 16 amino acids long. V lost 2 bases, J lost 9 bases, and 20 bases lay in between. CDR1 SNHLY and CDR2 FYNNEI come from the germline V gene. The DNA of the CDR3 is TGTGCCAGCAGTGAAATGTCCCCCAGGGTAGGTGTTGAGCAGTTCTTC. Amino acid sequence: CASSEMSPRVGVEQFF.

The chain has TRBV27 and TRBJ1-2; D is unresolved. The CDR3 is 13 residues long. The germline V gene has CDR1 MNHEY and CDR2 SMNVEV (reference sequence). Trimming stripped 5 bases from V and 6 bases from J, with 13 bases between. The CDR3 reads CASSLTRADGYTF. The CDR3 coding sequence is TGTGCCAGCAGTCTTACGCGGGCTGATGGCTACACCTTC.

This clone came up once. V and J are TRBV5-5 and TRBJ1-2; 8 bases line up with TRBD1. The CDR3 contains 14 residues. Germline V gene lookup returns CDR1 SGHKS and CDR2 YYEKEE (reference sequence). J was trimmed by 2 bases and V by 4 bases; bases with no gene match: 4. The CDR3 loop is CASSTGQGNYGYTF. Written as DNA, the CDR3 is TGTGCCAGCAGCACCGGACAGGGAAACTATGGCTACACCTTC.

This chain links TRBV18 with TRBJ2-5, with 7 bases fitting TRBD2. Germline V gene lookup returns CDR1 KGHSH and CDR2 LQKENI. J gave up 1 base and V 6 bases, and 5 bases lay outside the gene matches. The CDR3 is made up of 14 amino acids. The CDR3 reads CASSRTSGQETQYF. The CDR3 DNA is TGTGCCAGCTCGCGGACTAGTGGCCAAGAGACCCAGTACTTC.

This clone was counted a single time. The V and J genes are TRBV2 and TRBJ1-2; D remains unclear. There are 13 residues in the CDR3. V was pared by 2 bases and J by 0 bases, with 4 bases between. CDR1 SNHLY and CDR2 FYNNEI come from the germline V gene. This CDR3 is CASSETANYGYTF. CDR3 coding DNA: TGTGCCAGCAGTGAAACAGCTAACTATGGCTACACCTTC. Using reference TRBV2 and TRBJ1-2 for the parts outside the CDR3, the full variable domain is EPEVTQTPSHQVTQMGQEVILRCVPISNHLYFYWYRQILGQKVEFLVSFYNNEISEKSEIFDDQFSVERPDGSNFTLKIRSTKLEDSAMYFCASSETANYGYTFGSGTRLTVV.

This clone was seen a single time. The gene calls are TRBV5-6 and TRBJ2-1, with 8 bases that match TRBD2. Germline V CDR1 and CDR2: SGHDT, YYEEEE. V was pared by 0 bases and J by 3 bases, with 8 bases of the junction left unmatched. The CDR3 length is 17 residues. CDR3 amino acids: CASSLGPGTRFYNEQFF. For the CDR3, the DNA is TGTGCCAGCAGCTTGGGGCCCGGGACTAGATTCTACAATGAGCAGTTCTTC.

The chain couples TRBV28 to TRBJ1-5; TRBD1 matches at 8 bases. Germline lookup yields CDR1 MDHEN and CDR2 SYDVKM. The trim removed 8 bases at V and 1 base at J, leaving 4 bases unmatched. The CDR3 spans 14 residues. Written as DNA, the CDR3 is TGTGCCAGCGGACAGGGTGGGAGCAATCAGCCCCAGCATTTT. This codes for CASGQGGSNQPQHF.

V is TRBV9 and J is TRBJ2-5; 7 positions agree with TRBD2. J gave up 5 bases and V 5 bases, and 9 bases lay outside the gene matches. The CDR3 has 14 amino acids. Germline-derived CDR1 and CDR2 are SGDLS and YYNGEE. CDR3 DNA sequence: TGTGCCAGCAGTCTTACTCAGGGAGGGGAGACCCAGTACTTC. This codes for CASSLTQGGETQYF.

Concerning this clone itself: At the DNA level, this CDR3 is encoded by other sequences in the same sample as well. This chain links TRBV7-2 with TRBJ1-2; TRBD1 aligns across 8 bases. With 1 base clipped from V and 7 bases from J, the junction kept 8 bases outside the gene matches. The CDR3 spans 15 residues. Germline CDR1 reads SGHTA; CDR2 reads FQGNSA. The CDR3 loop is CASSLEGQGAGGYTF. CDR3 DNA: TGTGCCAGCAGCTTAGAGGGGCAGGGGGCGGGTGGCTACACCTTC. The variable domain in full, completed from reference TRBV7-2 and TRBJ1-2, reads GAGVSQSPSNKVTEKGKDVELRCDPISGHTALYWYRQSLGQGLEFLIYFQGNSAPDKSGLPSDRFSAERTGGSVSTLTIQRTQQEDSAVYLCASSLEGQGAGGYTFGSGTRLTVV.

V gene TRBV6-2 or TRBV6-3 combines with J gene TRBJ2-2, with TRBD2 identical over 8 bases. CDR3 length: 16 residues. The trim removed 2 bases at V and 3 bases at J, leaving 5 bases unmatched. From germline, CDR1 is MNHEY and CDR2 SVGEGT. The CDR3 DNA reads TGTGCCAGCAGTTACGGACTAGCCTGGGACACCGGGGAGCTGTTTTTT. It is translated as CASSYGLAWDTGELFF.

The chain has TRBV7-9 and TRBJ2-3; TRBD2 matches 10 bases. Per germline, CDR1 SEHNR and CDR2 FQNEAQ (reference sequence). The CDR3 has 18 residues. V shed 5 bases and J 4 bases; nucleotides not matched to a gene: 15. The CDR3 reads CASSPQPLLAGGPDTQYF. Written as DNA, the CDR3 is TGTGCCAGCAGCCCGCAACCTCTGTTAGCGGGAGGACCAGATACGCAGTATTTT.

The rearrangement uses TRBV6-5 and TRBJ2-7; 10 nucleotides align to TRBD1. This CDR3 contains 14 residues. Germline V gene sequence: CDR1 MNHEY, CDR2 SVGAGI. V shed 6 bases and J 3 bases; nucleotides not matched to a gene: 5. The CDR3 bases are TGTGCCAGCAGGGCCGGGACAGGGGTCTACGAGCAGTACTTC. Translating gives CASRAGTGVYEQYF.